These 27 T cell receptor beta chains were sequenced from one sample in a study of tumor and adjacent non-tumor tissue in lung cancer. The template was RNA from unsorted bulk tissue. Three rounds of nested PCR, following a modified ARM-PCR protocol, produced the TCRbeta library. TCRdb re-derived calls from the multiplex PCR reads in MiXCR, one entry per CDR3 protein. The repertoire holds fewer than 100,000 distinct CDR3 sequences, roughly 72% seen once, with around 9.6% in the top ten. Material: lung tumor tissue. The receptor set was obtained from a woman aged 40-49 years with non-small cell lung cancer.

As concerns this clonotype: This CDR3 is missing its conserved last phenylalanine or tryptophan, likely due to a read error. The CDR3 nucleotides are TGTGGCAGCAGACTGGGATCGGGACAGGGTCCAAATGAGCAGTTCTCC. Translation: CGSRLGSGQGPNEQFS. This chain links TRBV11-3 with TRBJ2-1; 9 bases fit TRBD1. The CDR3 loop spans 16 amino acids. Germline loops: CDR1 SGHNT, CDR2 YENEEA.

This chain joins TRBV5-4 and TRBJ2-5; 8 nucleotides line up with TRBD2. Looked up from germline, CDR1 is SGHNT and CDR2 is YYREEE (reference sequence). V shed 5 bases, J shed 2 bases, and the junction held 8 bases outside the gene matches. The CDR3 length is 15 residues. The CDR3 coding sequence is TGTGCCAGCAGTATCTCGGGGGGGTCTCAAGAGACCCAGTACTTC. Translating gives CASSISGGSQETQYF. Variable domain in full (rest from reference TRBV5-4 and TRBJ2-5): ETGVTQSPTHLIKTRGQQVTLRCSSQSGHNTVSWYQQALGQGPQFIFQYYREEENGRGNFPPRFSGLQFPNYSSELNVNALELDDSALYLCASSISGGSQETQYFGPGTRLLVL.

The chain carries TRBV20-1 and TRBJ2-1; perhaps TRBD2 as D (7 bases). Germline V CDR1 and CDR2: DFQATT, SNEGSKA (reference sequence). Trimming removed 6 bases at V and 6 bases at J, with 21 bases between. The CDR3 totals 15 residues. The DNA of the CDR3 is TGCAGTGCGGGGGGGGCCGGGGGATACAGCAATGAGCAGTTCTTC. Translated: CSAGGAGGYSNEQFF.

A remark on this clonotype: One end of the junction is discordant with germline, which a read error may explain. CDR3 protein: CTSSVITSSGELFF. CDR3 DNA sequence: TGTACCAGCAGCGTGATTACTAGCAGCGGGGAGCTGTTTTTT. The chain is built from TRBV5-5 and TRBJ2-2, with D perhaps TRBD2 (6 bases). CDR3 length equals 14 residues. Germline lookup yields CDR1 SGHKS and CDR2 YYEKEE (reference sequence). Looking up the rest from reference TRBV5-5 and TRBJ2-2 gives the full variable domain: DAGVTQSPTHLIKTRGQQVTLRCSPISGHKSVSWYQQVLGQGPQFIFQYYEKEERGRGNFPDRFSARQFPNYSSELNVNALLLGDSALYLCTSSVITSSGELFFGEGSRLTVL.

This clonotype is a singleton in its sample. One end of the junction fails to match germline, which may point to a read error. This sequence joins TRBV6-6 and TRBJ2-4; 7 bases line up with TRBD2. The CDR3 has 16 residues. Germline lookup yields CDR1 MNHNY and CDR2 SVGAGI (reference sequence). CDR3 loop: CACSYGGSTTKNIQYF. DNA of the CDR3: TGTGCCTGCAGTTACGGCGGGAGTACCACCAAAAACATTCAGTACTTC.

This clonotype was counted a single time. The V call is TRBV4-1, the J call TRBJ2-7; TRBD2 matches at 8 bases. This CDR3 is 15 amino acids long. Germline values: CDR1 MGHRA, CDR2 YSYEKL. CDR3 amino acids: CVSSQTSGGAQEQYF. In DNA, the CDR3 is TGCGTTAGCAGCCAAACTAGCGGAGGGGCACAAGAGCAGTACTTC.

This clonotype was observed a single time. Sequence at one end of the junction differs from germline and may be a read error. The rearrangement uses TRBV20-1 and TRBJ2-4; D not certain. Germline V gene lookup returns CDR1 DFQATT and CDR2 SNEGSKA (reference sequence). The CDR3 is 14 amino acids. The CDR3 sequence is CSVRATGSRNIQYF. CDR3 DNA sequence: TGCAGTGTTAGAGCGACCGGGTCACGAAACATTCAGTACTTC.

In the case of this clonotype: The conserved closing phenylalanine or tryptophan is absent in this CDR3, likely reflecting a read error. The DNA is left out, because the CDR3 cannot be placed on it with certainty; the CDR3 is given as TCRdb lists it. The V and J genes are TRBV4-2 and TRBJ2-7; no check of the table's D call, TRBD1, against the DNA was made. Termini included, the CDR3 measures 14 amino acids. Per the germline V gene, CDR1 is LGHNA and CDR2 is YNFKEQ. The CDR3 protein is CASTQGARHPDTYL.

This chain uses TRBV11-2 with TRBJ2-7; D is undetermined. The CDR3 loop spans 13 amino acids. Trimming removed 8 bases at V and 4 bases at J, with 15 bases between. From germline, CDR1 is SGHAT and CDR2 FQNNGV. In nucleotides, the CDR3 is TGTGCCAGCGTCAATAGGACGGGTTACGAGCAGTACTTC. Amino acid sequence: CASVNRTGYEQYF.

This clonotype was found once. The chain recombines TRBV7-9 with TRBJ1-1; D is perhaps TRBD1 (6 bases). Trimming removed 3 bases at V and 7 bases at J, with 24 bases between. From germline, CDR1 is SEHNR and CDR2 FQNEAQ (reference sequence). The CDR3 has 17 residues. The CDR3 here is CASSFARPWGLNIEAFF. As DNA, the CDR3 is TGTGCCAGCAGCTTCGCCAGACCATGGGGGCTCAATATTGAAGCTTTCTTT.

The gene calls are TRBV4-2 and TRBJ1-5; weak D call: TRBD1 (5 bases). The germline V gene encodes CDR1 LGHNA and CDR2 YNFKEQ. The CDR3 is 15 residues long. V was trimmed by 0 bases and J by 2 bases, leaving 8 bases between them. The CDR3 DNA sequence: TGTGCCAGCAGCCAAGACGGGACCCGCAATCAGCCCCAGCATTTT. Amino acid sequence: CASSQDGTRNQPQHF.

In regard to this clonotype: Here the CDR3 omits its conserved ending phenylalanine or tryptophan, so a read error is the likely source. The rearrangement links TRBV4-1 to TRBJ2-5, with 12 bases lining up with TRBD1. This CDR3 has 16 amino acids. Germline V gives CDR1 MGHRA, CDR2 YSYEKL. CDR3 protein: CASSLYPGTGGETQYL. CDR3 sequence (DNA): TGCGCCAGTAGCCTTTATCCCGGGACAGGGGGCGAGACCCAGTACCTC.

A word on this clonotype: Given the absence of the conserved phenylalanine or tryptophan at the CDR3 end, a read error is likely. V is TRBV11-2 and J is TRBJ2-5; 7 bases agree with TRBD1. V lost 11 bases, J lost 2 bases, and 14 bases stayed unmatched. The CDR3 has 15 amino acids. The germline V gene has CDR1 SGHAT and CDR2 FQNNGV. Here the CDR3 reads CACIKFGQAQETQYL. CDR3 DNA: TGTGCCTGCATCAAATTCGGACAGGCACAAGAGACCCAGTACCTC.

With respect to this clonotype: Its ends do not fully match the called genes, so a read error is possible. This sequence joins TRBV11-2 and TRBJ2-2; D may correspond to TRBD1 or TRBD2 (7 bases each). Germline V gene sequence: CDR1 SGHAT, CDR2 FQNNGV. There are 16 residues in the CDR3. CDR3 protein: CASSSGGGANIGELFF. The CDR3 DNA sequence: TGTGCCAGCAGCTCAGGGGGGGGGGCGAACATCGGGGAGCTGTTTTTT.

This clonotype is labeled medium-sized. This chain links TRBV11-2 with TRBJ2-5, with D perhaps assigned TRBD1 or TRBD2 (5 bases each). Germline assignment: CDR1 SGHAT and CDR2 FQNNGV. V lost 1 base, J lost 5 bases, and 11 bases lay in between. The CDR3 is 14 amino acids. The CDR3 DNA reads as TGTGCCAGCAGCTTAGGAGGGGTTGATGAGACCCAGTACTTC. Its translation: CASSLGGVDETQYF.

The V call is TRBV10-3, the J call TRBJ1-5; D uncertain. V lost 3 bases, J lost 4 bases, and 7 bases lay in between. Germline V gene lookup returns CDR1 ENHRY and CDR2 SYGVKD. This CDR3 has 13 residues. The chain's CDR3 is CAISDLGNQPQHF. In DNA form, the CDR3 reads TGTGCCATCAGTGATTTAGGGAATCAGCCCCAGCATTTT.

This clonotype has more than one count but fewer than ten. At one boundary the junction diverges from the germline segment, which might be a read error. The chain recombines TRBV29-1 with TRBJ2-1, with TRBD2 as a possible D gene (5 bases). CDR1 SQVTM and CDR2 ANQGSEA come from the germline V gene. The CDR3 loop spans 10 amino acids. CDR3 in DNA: TGCAGCGTTGCCGACAATGAGCGGTCCTTC. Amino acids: CSVADNERSF.

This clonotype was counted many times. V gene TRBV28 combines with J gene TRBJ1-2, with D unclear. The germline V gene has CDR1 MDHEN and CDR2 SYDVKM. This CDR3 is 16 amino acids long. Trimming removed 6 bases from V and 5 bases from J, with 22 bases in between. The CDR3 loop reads CASRSPNAGRVYGYTF. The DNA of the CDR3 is TGTGCCAGCAGATCCCCTAACGCGGGGAGGGTTTATGGCTACACCTTC.

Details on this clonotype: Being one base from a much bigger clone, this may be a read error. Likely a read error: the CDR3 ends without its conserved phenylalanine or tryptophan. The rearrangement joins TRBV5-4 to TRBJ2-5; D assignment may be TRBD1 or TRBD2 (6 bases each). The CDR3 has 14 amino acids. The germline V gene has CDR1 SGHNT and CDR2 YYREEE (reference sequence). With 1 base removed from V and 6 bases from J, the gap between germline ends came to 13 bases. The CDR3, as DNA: TGTGCCAGCAGCTTGTGGGGGGCAAGGCAGACCCAGTACCTC. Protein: CASSLWGARQTQYL.

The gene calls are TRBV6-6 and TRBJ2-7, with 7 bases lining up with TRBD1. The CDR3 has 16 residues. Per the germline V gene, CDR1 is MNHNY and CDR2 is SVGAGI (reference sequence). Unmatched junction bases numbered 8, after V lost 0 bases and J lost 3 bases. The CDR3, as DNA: TGTGCCAGCAGTTACTCAGGGGGCGAGAACTTCTACGAGCAGTACTTC. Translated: CASSYSGGENFYEQYF.

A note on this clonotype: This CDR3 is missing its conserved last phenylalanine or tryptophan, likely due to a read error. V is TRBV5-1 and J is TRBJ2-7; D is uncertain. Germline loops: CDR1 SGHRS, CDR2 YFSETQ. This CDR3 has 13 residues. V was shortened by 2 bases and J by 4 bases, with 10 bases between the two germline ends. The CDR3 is CASSFSGMYEQYL. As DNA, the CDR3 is TGCGCCAGCAGCTTTTCTGGGATGTACGAGCAGTACTTA.

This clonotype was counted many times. CDR3 sequence reads: CASSLARYTEAFF. The CDR3 bases are TGTGCCAGCAGCTTGGCCAGGTACACTGAAGCTTTCTTT. The chain carries TRBV5-5 and TRBJ1-1; D remains ambiguous. The CDR3 contains 13 residues. In germline, CDR1 is SGHKS, CDR2 YYEKEE (reference sequence). Trimming pared 0 bases from V and 3 bases from J, leaving 6 bases between.

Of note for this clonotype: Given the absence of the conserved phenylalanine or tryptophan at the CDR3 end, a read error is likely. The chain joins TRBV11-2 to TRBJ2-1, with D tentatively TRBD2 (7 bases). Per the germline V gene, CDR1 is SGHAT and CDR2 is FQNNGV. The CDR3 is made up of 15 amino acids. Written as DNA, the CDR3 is TGTGCAAGCACCATGGGGGGGGGCCGAAGCAATGAGCAGTTCTCC. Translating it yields CASTMGGGRSNEQFS.

The CDR3 nucleotides are TGTGCCAGCAACTACACGGGGCGGGGGGCACTTAGCAATAACATTCAGTACTTC. This sequence encodes CASNYTGRGALSNNIQYF. The V call is TRBV28, the J call TRBJ2-4, with TRBD2 matching over 8 bases. Germline CDR1 reads MDHEN; CDR2 reads SYDVKM. The CDR3 covers 18 residues. After removal of 7 bases from V and 7 bases from J, the junction contained 21 bases not matched to a gene.

CDR3 DNA sequence: TGTGCCGGTACCCCCAGGGCAGGGGGCGATTCACCCCTCCACTTT. Its translation is CAGTPRAGGDSPLHF. The V call is TRBV6-5, the J call TRBJ1-6, with TRBD1 identical over 8 bases. Per germline, CDR1 MNHEY and CDR2 SVGAGI. Trimming cost V 11 bases and J 8 bases; bases outside gene matches: 14. The CDR3 runs 15 residues.

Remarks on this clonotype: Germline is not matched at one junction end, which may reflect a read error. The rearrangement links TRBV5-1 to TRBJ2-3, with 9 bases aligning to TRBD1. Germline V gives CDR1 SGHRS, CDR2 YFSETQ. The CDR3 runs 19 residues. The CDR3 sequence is CASSLSQSDRGRGTDTHYF. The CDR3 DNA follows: TGCGCCAGCAGCCTCAGCCAAAGTGACAGGGGGAGGGGTACAGATACGCACTATTTT.

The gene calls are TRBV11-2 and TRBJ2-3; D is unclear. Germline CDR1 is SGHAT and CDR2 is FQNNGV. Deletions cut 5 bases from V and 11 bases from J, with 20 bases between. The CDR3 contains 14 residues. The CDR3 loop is CASSRTGTESGQYF. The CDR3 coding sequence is TGTGCCAGCAGCCGCACGGGCACGGAGAGTGGGCAGTATTTT.